This T cell receptor (beta chain) stems from a study of cytomegalovirus exposure and HLA in healthy donors. The donors (healthy individuals) were bone marrow donors. While unrecorded immune exposures were likely, the donors were nominally healthy when sampled. The study ran its PCR with 60 Vbeta and 13 Jbeta primers. This table comes from immunoSEQ multiplex PCR, and its TCRdb copy is limited to in-frame clones, with some not included. This sample has 150,000 to 200,000 clones, with approximately 70% found just once. Sequenced: PBMCs. This clonotype was sampled from a man aged 35 to 55 in good health and CMV-seropositive.

The CDR3 DNA is TGTGCCAGCAGCCAAGACCCCCGGGGAGCGGGGGCTTTAGATACGCAGTATTTT. Protein: CASSQDPRGAGALDTQYF. V and J are TRBV4-2 and TRBJ2-3, with TRBD2 matching over 8 bases. The CDR3 runs to 18 residues. V was pared by 0 bases and J by 5 bases, with 13 bases of the junction left unmatched. Germline assignment: CDR1 LGHNA and CDR2 YNFKEQ.